This entry lists 4 T cell receptor beta chains sequenced from one sample in a study of CD8 T cells in Susac syndrome. Random hexamers primed reverse transcription of about 0.5 to 1 ug RNA. Each CDR3 protein gets one entry after TCRdb re-called the immunoSEQ multiplex PCR reads with MiXCR. The table includes around 160,000 distinct CDR3 sequences, around 93% detected once. The sample comprised CD4+ T cells from PBMCs. All receptors derive from a human donor in good health.

The chain is built from TRBV6-1 and TRBJ2-7, with 7 bases that match TRBD1. The CDR3 covers 15 residues. Trimming removed 2 bases from V and 6 bases from J; junction bases left unmatched: 10. CDR1 is MNHNS, CDR2 SASEGT, per germline. This CDR3 reads CASSENPEGGREQYF. DNA of the CDR3: TGTGCCAGCAGTGAAAATCCCGAAGGGGGCCGCGAGCAGTACTTC.

CDR3 nucleotide sequence: TGTGCCAGTAGTGGCCGGGACAGGGGAAGAAAACCTACTGGGGCCAACGTCCTGACTTTC. Translation gives CASSGRDRGRKPTGANVLTF. The chain couples TRBV19 to TRBJ2-6; TRBD1 aligns across 10 bases. Trimming cost V 5 bases and J 2 bases; bases outside gene matches: 15. CDR1 is LNHDA, CDR2 SQIVND, per germline (reference sequence). CDR3 length: 20 amino acids.

CDR3 loop: CATQTGQDGYEQYF. CDR3 DNA sequence: TGTGCCACCCAAACGGGACAGGATGGTTACGAGCAGTACTTC. This chain uses TRBV19 with TRBJ2-7, with 8 nucleotides matching TRBD1. With V trimmed by 10 bases and J by 4 bases, 12 bases remained unmatched. The CDR3 has 14 residues. Germline CDR1 is LNHDA and CDR2 is SQIVND (reference sequence).

The chain carries TRBV5-1 and TRBJ1-4, with D maybe TRBD1 (5 bases). The CDR3 extends over 17 amino acids. Germline lookup yields CDR1 SGHRS and CDR2 YFSETQ. The V and J ends lost 4 bases and 0 bases respectively, with 16 bases between them. In nucleotides, the CDR3 is TGCGCCAGCAGCGCAGCCGGGACGGCCGCAACTAATGAAAAACTGTTTTTT. The encoded protein is CASSAAGTAATNEKLFF.